The 29 T cell receptor beta chains in this list originate from one sample, sequenced in a study of T cells expressing NK-cell markers (dated by TCRdb to about 2020). Library preparation was by 5' RACE. Sequencer: Illumina HiSeq 2000. TCRdb reprocessed the reads and assigns one entry to each CDR3 protein sequence, leaving out DNA. The sample's own table lists 400,000 or so distinct CDR3 sequences. The leading ten clones occupy approximately 11% of the sample. Source material: blood T cells: a sorted CD56 or NKG2C T cell subset, CD4+ or CD8+ T cells, or bulk PBMC T cells (not recorded which). The receptors stem from a woman between 45 and 60 years old in good health. Donor details come from another sample of the same person, matched by shared clones.

V usage is TRBV6-6 and J usage is TRBJ2-5; TCRdb picks TRBD1, but there is no DNA to check that call. The CDR3 length is 16 residues. The V gene's germline CDR1 is MNHNY and CDR2 SVGAGI (reference sequence). CDR3 region: CASSGPGTGGQETQYF.

The V and J genes are TRBV12-3 or TRBV12-4 and TRBJ2-3. This CDR3 contains 12 residues. The CDR3 reads CASTLLTDTQYF.

The chain is built from TRBV10-2 and TRBJ2-3. Germline V gives CDR1 WSHSY, CDR2 SAAADI. The CDR3 spans 14 residues. CDR3 protein: CASTIDRVKDTQYF.

The V gene is TRBV5-1, the J gene TRBJ2-2. CDR1 and CDR2 (germline): SGHRS, YFSETQ. This CDR3 is 16 amino acids long. The chain's CDR3 is CASSSGRTANTGELFF.

The chain joins TRBV7-2 to TRBJ2-5; TCRdb lists TRBD1, though no DNA is available to test this call. The CDR3 contains 15 residues. The germline CDR1 and CDR2 sequences are SGHTA and FQGNSA. The CDR3 here is CASSPAGATQETQYF.

The V call is TRBV6-2 or TRBV6-3, the J call TRBJ1-2; TCRdb's assignment of TRBD1 cannot be checked, as there is no DNA. Germline values: CDR1 MNHEY, CDR2 SVGEGT. This CDR3 spans 14 amino acids. The CDR3 sequence: CASSYSGAGYGYTF.

The chain carries TRBV4-1 and TRBJ2-1; TCRdb calls TRBD2, which cannot be checked without DNA. The V gene's germline CDR1 is MGHRA and CDR2 YSYEKL. This CDR3 has 16 residues. CDR3 in amino acids: CASSQPTSSPHNEQFF.

J is TRBJ2-4 and V is TRBV20-1. CDR1 is DFQATT, CDR2 SNEGSKA, per germline (reference sequence). The CDR3 is 15 residues long. CDR3 loop: CSARNNGLPKNIQYF.

The chain is built from TRBV20-1 and TRBJ2-1; TCRdb names TRBD2, which stays unverified in the absence of DNA. This CDR3 spans 15 amino acids. Germline values: CDR1 DFQATT, CDR2 SNEGSKA (reference sequence). CDR3 region: CSAFLAGGVSNEQFF.

The rearrangement uses TRBV3-1 and TRBJ2-3; TCRdb calls TRBD2, which cannot be checked without DNA. CDR3 length: 18 amino acids. CDR1 and CDR2 from the germline V gene are LGHDT and YNNKEL (reference sequence). CDR3 in amino acids: CASSQDDGLIGSTDTQYF.

The chain joins TRBV3-1 to TRBJ2-7; absent DNA, TCRdb's TRBD1 call cannot be checked. This CDR3 region has 16 residues. In germline, CDR1 is LGHDT, CDR2 YNNKEL (reference sequence). The chain's CDR3 is CASSQARPGTSGEQYF.

The chain employs TRBV6-5 and TRBJ2-2. There are 18 residues in the CDR3. Per the germline V gene, CDR1 is MNHEY and CDR2 is SVGAGI. CDR3 loop: CASSYLFGYGQNTGELFF.

The J gene is TRBJ2-3, the V gene TRBV20-1. CDR1 DFQATT and CDR2 SNEGSKA come from the germline V gene (reference sequence). The CDR3 is 14 residues long. The CDR3 loop is CSASIDARTDTQYF.

The rearrangement uses TRBV5-1 and TRBJ2-5; the TCRdb D gene call, TRBD1, has no DNA to confirm it. Germline CDR1 reads SGHRS; CDR2 reads YFSETQ. The CDR3 has 14 residues. The CDR3: CASRRAGEGETQYF.

The chain has TRBV5-5 and TRBJ2-3; TCRdb calls TRBD2, which cannot be checked without DNA. The CDR3 length is 19 residues. Germline CDR1 and CDR2: SGHKS and YYEKEE (reference sequence). CDR3 loop: CASSLHGTSGRVSTDTQYF.

V usage is TRBV15 and J usage is TRBJ2-5; with no DNA, the TCRdb D assignment of TRBD1 cannot be verified. This CDR3 is 15 amino acids long. Germline CDR1 LNHNV, CDR2 YYDKDF (reference sequence). The CDR3 region is CATPSGVRKQETQYF. Full variable domain (outside the CDR3, taken from reference TRBV15 and TRBJ2-5): DAMVIQNPRYQVTQFGKPVTLSCSQTLNHNVMYWYQQKSSQAPKLLFHYYDKDFNNEADTPDNFQSRRPNTSFCFLDIRSPGLGDTAMYLCATPSGVRKQETQYFGPGTRLLVL.

V gene TRBV29-1 combines with J gene TRBJ2-1. From germline, CDR1 is SQVTM and CDR2 ANQGSEA. The CDR3 consists of 12 residues. CDR3 sequence reads: CSVIGIRNEQFF.

The V call is TRBV5-1, the J call TRBJ2-7. The CDR3 runs to 13 residues. Germline values: CDR1 SGHRS, CDR2 YFSETQ. CDR3: CASRVKPAYEQYF.

The genes are TRBV14 and TRBJ1-2. The length of the CDR3 is 14 residues. Germline CDR1 SGHDN, CDR2 FVKESK. This CDR3 reads CASSQDLTSYGYTF.

The chain has TRBV25-1 and TRBJ2-7; TCRdb calls TRBD1, which cannot be checked without DNA. CDR1 and CDR2 from the germline V gene are MGHDK and SYGVNS. CDR3 size: 11 residues. The CDR3: CASSMGDEQYF.

This chain uses TRBV5-5 with TRBJ2-1; without DNA, the TCRdb call of TRBD1 cannot be checked. Germline CDR1 and CDR2: SGHKS and YYEKEE (reference sequence). This CDR3 is 13 amino acids long. The CDR3 reads CASSIPGHNEQFF.

The chain carries TRBV20-1 and TRBJ1-4; TCRdb's D call, TRBD1, is unchecked because there is no DNA. The length of the CDR3 is 12 residues. Germline loops: CDR1 DFQATT, CDR2 SNEGSKA (reference sequence). CDR3 in amino acids: CSGGHLNEKLFF.

The chain links TRBV12-3 or TRBV12-4 to TRBJ2-6; TCRdb gives TRBD1 as the D gene, but with no DNA this cannot be confirmed. CDR3 length equals 17 residues. CDR3 residues: CASSLEQGAGGANVLTF.

V gene TRBV18 combines with J gene TRBJ1-2. The length of the CDR3 is 13 residues. Germline-derived CDR1 and CDR2 are KGHSH and LQKENI. The CDR3 protein is CASSPPGVRGYTF.

The CDR3 protein is CASSLPHSYEQYF. The gene calls are TRBV12-3 or TRBV12-4 and TRBJ2-7. The CDR3 runs 13 residues.

The chain links TRBV30 to TRBJ1-4. CDR1 is GTSNPN and CDR2 is SVGIG in the germline V gene (reference sequence). The CDR3 is made up of 11 amino acids. This CDR3 reads CAWGLLEKLFF.

The chain joins TRBV18 to TRBJ1-5. This CDR3 spans 13 amino acids. Germline-derived CDR1 and CDR2 are KGHSH and LQKENI. CDR3 sequence: CASSPGAHQPQHF.

The genes are TRBV7-3 and TRBJ2-1; TCRdb's D gene call, TRBD2, goes unchecked for lack of DNA. Germline V gene lookup returns CDR1 SGHTA and CDR2 FQGTGA. The CDR3 is 16 amino acids. The CDR3 reads CASGRTSGAKYNEQFF.

The chain combines TRBV11-2 with TRBJ1-1; lacking DNA, the TRBD1 call made by TCRdb goes unchecked. In germline, CDR1 is SGHAT, CDR2 FQNNGV. The CDR3 has 14 amino acids. The CDR3 loop is CASQPSGGNTEAFF.